The rows below give T cell receptor beta chains drawn from one sample of a study of cytomegalovirus exposure and HLA in healthy donors. TCRdb keeps only in-frame clones here, not all; method: immunoSEQ multiplex PCR. There are 150,000 to 200,000 clones in the sample; roughly 73% occur only once, and roughly 1.9% lies in the top ten. Sequencing was performed on PBMCs. The receptors derive from a young woman in good health and CMV-seronegative. Both conserved end residues are part of each CDR3.

J gene	V gene	CDR3 protein
TRBJ1-3	TRBV5-6	CASSPFYSSSGNTIYF
TRBJ2-6	TRBV10-1	CASSDGGSGANVLTF
TRBJ2-7	TRBV7-6	CASSHRLAGDLSYEQYF
TRBJ1-2	TRBV7-2	CASSFGRGKPYGYTF
TRBJ2-5	TRBV5-4	CASSSTSGGVETQYF
TRBJ2-3	TRBV6-6	CASSPGLRTDTQYF
TRBJ2-3	TRBV5-6	CASSSRTSGRTDTQYF
TRBJ1-5	TRBV5-6	CASSLSRGPQHF
TRBJ1-1	TRBV5-5	CASSTGWVRTEAFF
TRBJ2-1	TRBV4-2	CASSQPGLAGDYNEQFF
TRBJ2-3	TRBV18	CASSPPLAALADTQYF
TRBJ2-3	TRBV10-1	CASSEGGPTDTQYF
TRBJ2-1	TRBV28	CASSSQDSFGEFF
TRBJ2-5	TRBV2	CASTLTALYQERETQYF
TRBJ2-7	TRBV6-6	CASRLAGNSYEQYF
-	TRBV5-4	CASSPREGREQYF
TRBJ1-5	TRBV19	CASSMAQGASLVPLARNQPQHF
TRBJ2-6	TRBV5-4	CASSYPGTGLSGANVLTF
TRBJ1-3	TRBV5-1	CASSPRQGASGNTIYF
TRBJ2-7	TRBV4-1	CASSYQADRASYEQYF
TRBJ2-1	TRBV19	CASSTNREQFF
TRBJ2-7	TRBV6-6	CASSVPLARKGEQYF
TRBJ1-2	TRBV18	CASSVNLQGNYGYTF
TRBJ1-1	TRBV19	CASSIQGAMNTEAFF
TRBJ1-1	TRBV7-3	CASSRVRGNTEAFF
TRBJ1-6	TRBV4-1	CASSVRDIGDNSPLHF
TRBJ2-7	TRBV19	CASSPGTVYEQYF
TRBJ2-1	TRBV15	CATSRGNPARQGNEQFF
TRBJ1-1	TRBV7-3	CASSLRPGGINTEAFF
TRBJ2-1	TRBV7-2	CASSPIFSYNEQFF
TRBJ2-5	TRBV5-4	CASSLAPSGGQETQYF
TRBJ1-6	TRBV10-1	CASSPGQGNYNSPLHF
TRBJ2-2	TRBV7-8	CASSSLVHRVGNTGELFF